These T cell receptor beta chains were read from a single sample in a study of cytotoxic CD8 clonotypes in ibrutinib-treated CLL. Generated by immunoSEQ multiplex PCR, the TCRdb table keeps only in-frame clones and is missing some. The repertoire holds around 60,000 clones, with 57% as singletons. The source material was PBMCs, sampled after 12 months of ibrutinib treatment. These receptors were obtained from a human donor with chronic lymphocytic leukemia. The CDR3 runs from the conserved cysteine through the conserved F or W. The order of the fields is V gene, clone size, J gene, D gene, CDR3 protein, CDR3 DNA. The D gene is left open where the match is weak. Clone size is shown for a subset of rows, as once, few, many or a class of expanded clone.

v_gene: TRBV18; abundance: NA; j_gene: TRBJ2-5; d_gene: TRBD1; CDR3aa: CASSPTGTQTETQYF; CDR3nt: TGTGCCAGCTCACCGACAGGGACCCAGACGGAGACCCAGTACTTC
v_gene: TRBV28; abundance: NA; j_gene: TRBJ1-5; d_gene: NA; CDR3aa: CASLLPGQPQHF; CDR3nt: TGTGCCAGCCTCTTGCCGGGGCAGCCCCAGCATTTT
v_gene: TRBV10-2; abundance: NA; j_gene: TRBJ2-1; d_gene: TRBD2; CDR3aa: CASSELQRGHNEQFF; CDR3nt: TGCGCCAGCAGTGAGCTCCAGCGGGGACACAATGAGCAGTTCTTC
v_gene: TRBV19; abundance: few; j_gene: TRBJ1-2; d_gene: TRBD1; CDR3aa: CASRGQGASVAGYTF; CDR3nt: TGTGCCAGTAGGGGACAGGGGGCGTCCGTGGCCGGCTACACCTTC
v_gene: TRBV10-3; abundance: NA; j_gene: TRBJ2-6; d_gene: NA; CDR3aa: CAISGSGANVLTF; CDR3nt: TGTGCCATCAGTGGCTCTGGGGCCAACGTCCTGACTTTC
v_gene: TRBV5-5; abundance: NA; j_gene: TRBJ2-2; d_gene: TRBD1; CDR3aa: CASSNTGTGAIGTGELFF; CDR3nt: TGTGCCAGCAGCAACACCGGGACAGGGGCAATAGGCACCGGGGAGCTGTTTTTT
v_gene: TRBV5-8; abundance: NA; j_gene: TRBJ2-7; d_gene: TRBD1; CDR3aa: CASTGTGVAYEQYF; CDR3nt: TGTGCCAGCACCGGGACAGGGGTTGCCTACGAGCAGTACTTC
v_gene: TRBV2; abundance: NA; j_gene: TRBJ2-1; d_gene: NA; CDR3aa: CASSETGSLYNEQFF; CDR3nt: TGTGCCAGCAGCGAAACAGGGAGCTTGTACAATGAGCAGTTCTTC
v_gene: TRBV11-3; abundance: NA; j_gene: TRBJ2-1; d_gene: NA; CDR3aa: CASSLRPLWEASYNEQFF; CDR3nt: TGTGCCAGCAGCCTAAGACCTCTTTGGGAGGCCTCCTACAATGAGCAGTTCTTC
v_gene: TRBV30; abundance: NA; j_gene: TRBJ2-7; d_gene: TRBD1; CDR3aa: CAWSSPGTGLGSYEQYF; CDR3nt: TGTGCCTGGAGTTCTCCCGGGACAGGGTTGGGGTCCTACGAGCAGTACTTC
v_gene: TRBV18; abundance: NA; j_gene: TRBJ2-5; d_gene: TRBD1; CDR3aa: CASSPSTGEVTQTQYF; CDR3nt: TGTGCCAGCTCACCATCCACAGGGGAAGTGACCCAGACCCAGTACTTC
v_gene: TRBV2; abundance: once; j_gene: TRBJ1-2; d_gene: NA; CDR3aa: CASSTPGTGYGYTF; CDR3nt: TGTGCCAGCAGTACCCCCGGGACGGGCTATGGCTACACCTTC
v_gene: TRBV7-2; abundance: NA; j_gene: TRBJ2-7; d_gene: TRBD1; CDR3aa: CASSLVYRGYEQYF; CDR3nt: TGTGCCAGCAGCTTAGTCTACAGGGGCTACGAGCAGTACTTC